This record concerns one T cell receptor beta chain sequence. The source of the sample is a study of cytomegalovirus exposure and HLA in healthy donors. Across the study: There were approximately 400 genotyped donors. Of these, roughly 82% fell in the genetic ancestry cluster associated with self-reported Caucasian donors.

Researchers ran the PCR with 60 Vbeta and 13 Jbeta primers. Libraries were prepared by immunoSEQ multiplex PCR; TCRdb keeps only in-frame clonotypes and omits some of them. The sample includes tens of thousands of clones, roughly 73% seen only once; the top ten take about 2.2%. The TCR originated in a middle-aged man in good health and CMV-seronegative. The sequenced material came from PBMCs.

The CDR3 DNA is TGTGCCAGCAGTGGGAGGGTGGGTCGGACCGACCAAGAGACCCAGTACTTC. This sequence encodes CASSGRVGRTDQETQYF. The chain links TRBV6-1 to TRBJ2-5, with a tentative D call TRBD2 (6 bases). V lost 4 bases, J lost 0 bases, and 18 bases lay in between. Germline V gives CDR1 MNHNS, CDR2 SASEGT. The CDR3 covers 17 residues.